These 20 T cell receptor beta chains were all obtained from the same sample, sequenced in a study of radiotherapy plus CTLA-4 blockade in lung cancer. Sequencing was performed with immunoSEQ multiplex PCR; in TCRdb, only in-frame clones are kept and a portion is missing. The top ten clones hold more than 12% of a sample with about 82,000 clones, around 72% of them seen once. The sample consisted of peripheral blood, taken from a patient treated with radiotherapy plus ipilimumab. Receptors were obtained from a human donor with non-small cell lung cancer that progressed on radiotherapy plus ipilimumab.

The chain recombines TRBV5-4 with TRBJ2-2; a possible D gene is TRBD1 (6 bases). V was pared by 5 bases and J by 3 bases, with 20 bases between. The CDR3 is 17 amino acids. The germline V gene has CDR1 SGHNT and CDR2 YYREEE (reference sequence). CDR3 coding DNA: TGTGCCAGCAGTTTCAATACAGGGCAGTGGGACACCGGGGAGCTGTTTTTT. It is translated as CASSFNTGQWDTGELFF.

V is TRBV5-5 and J is TRBJ2-7; the D gene could be TRBD1 or TRBD2 (5 bases each). This CDR3 is built from 13 residues. Per germline, CDR1 SGHKS and CDR2 YYEKEE (reference sequence). V lost 3 bases, J lost 2 bases, and 9 bases lay in between. CDR3 in DNA: TGTGCCAGCAGCTGGGACGGCACCTACGAGCAGTACTTC. Translated, it gives CASSWDGTYEQYF.

V gene TRBV7-9 combines with J gene TRBJ2-7; D may be TRBD2 (6 bases). The closer fit of TRBJ2-5 to the DNA end suggests the J call may be wrong. The CDR3 runs to 14 residues. From germline, CDR1 is SEHNR and CDR2 FQNEAQ (reference sequence). The CDR3, as DNA: TGTGCCAGCAGCCCGCCCTCGGGGGAGGAGACCCAGTACTTC. Its translation is CASSPPSGEETQYF.

The V call is TRBV25-1, the J call TRBJ1-2; D gene unclear. Germline lookup yields CDR1 MGHDK and CDR2 SYGVNS. This CDR3 comprises 11 residues. Trimming cost V 6 bases and J 3 bases, with 5 bases left between them. CDR3 coding DNA: TGTGCCAGCAGCCGACACTATGGCTACACCTTC. Translated, it gives CASSRHYGYTF.

CDR3 sequence reads: CASSSAGGSYNEQFF. The CDR3 DNA reads as TGTGCCAGCAGTTCGGCGGGGGGCTCCTACAATGAGCAGTTCTTC. The rearrangement links TRBV27 to TRBJ2-1, with 8 bases fitting TRBD2. In germline, CDR1 is MNHEY, CDR2 SMNVEV (reference sequence). This CDR3 spans 15 amino acids. The V gene end was trimmed by 4 bases and the J gene end by 0 bases; junction bases not matched to a gene: 2.

J is TRBJ2-7 and V is TRBV29-1, with D possibly being TRBD1 (6 bases). V gave up 4 bases and J gave up 13 bases, with 17 bases separating them. This CDR3 is built from 11 residues. Per germline, CDR1 SQVTM and CDR2 ANQGSEA. CDR3 residues: CSVVVDSWYYF. The DNA of the CDR3 is TGCAGCGTTGTGGTGGACAGCTGGTATTACTTC.

Written as DNA, the CDR3 is TGTGCCAGCAGTTTAGGGCTAGCGGGGACCTCTGGGGCCAACGTCCTGACTTTC. It is translated as CASSLGLAGTSGANVLTF. The V and J genes are TRBV27 and TRBJ2-6; 9 bases match TRBD2. The CDR3 extends over 18 amino acids. The V gene end was trimmed by 2 bases and the J gene end by 0 bases; junction bases not matched to a gene: 5. Germline V lookup: CDR1 MNHEY, CDR2 SMNVEV (reference sequence).

This clone has just a few counts. The V call is TRBV6-5, the J call TRBJ2-7; tentatively, D is TRBD2 (5 bases). V was pared by 0 bases and J by 5 bases, with 5 bases between. Germline V gives CDR1 MNHEY, CDR2 SVGAGI. The CDR3 contains 12 residues. This chain's CDR3 is CASSYSGDEQYF. In DNA, the CDR3 is TGTGCCAGCAGTTACTCCGGGGACGAGCAGTACTTC.

The chain has TRBV7-2 and TRBJ2-1; D assignment may be TRBD1 or TRBD2 (6 bases each). The V end lost 8 bases, the J end lost 2 bases, and 13 bases lay between the germline ends. From germline, CDR1 is SGHTA and CDR2 FQGNSA. The CDR3 extends over 14 amino acids. CDR3 amino acids: CASGGGPTYNEQFF. In nucleotides, the CDR3 is TGTGCCAGCGGAGGGGGGCCCACCTACAATGAGCAGTTCTTC.

V is TRBV9 and J is TRBJ2-5; 9 nucleotides agree with TRBD2. V was pared by 6 bases and J by 4 bases, with 10 bases of the junction left unmatched. The CDR3 extends over 15 amino acids. Germline V gene sequence: CDR1 SGDLS, CDR2 YYNGEE. The CDR3 DNA sequence: TGTGCCAGCAACATGCGGGAGGGCCGAGGAGAGACCCAGTACTTC. Translating it yields CASNMREGRGETQYF.

DNA of the CDR3: TGCGCCAGCAGCCAAGATCCCCAGGGGGCCCCAGGGTACGAGCAGTACTTC. Translated, it gives CASSQDPQGAPGYEQYF. V usage is TRBV4-3 and J usage is TRBJ2-7; 8 bases map to TRBD1. J gave up 4 bases and V 0 bases, and 11 bases lay outside the gene matches. This CDR3 is 17 amino acids long. The germline V gene encodes CDR1 LGHNA and CDR2 YSLEER.

This clone came up a few times. CDR3 sequence: CASSLEASSYEQYF. CDR3 nucleotides: TGTGCCAGCAGCTTAGAAGCATCTTCCTACGAGCAGTACTTC. The chain employs TRBV7-9 and TRBJ2-7; D gene uncertain. Trimming shortened V by 1 base and J by 1 base, and 8 bases separated the two germline ends. CDR1 is SEHNR and CDR2 is FQNEAQ in the germline V gene (reference sequence). CDR3 length equals 14 residues.

The chain is built from TRBV6-1 and TRBJ1-1; D might be TRBD1 (6 bases). The CDR3 consists of 13 residues. V dropped 7 bases and J dropped 5 bases, with 14 bases sitting between them. Germline CDR1 is MNHNS and CDR2 is SASEGT. Here the CDR3 reads CASKSPGVTEAFF. The DNA for the CDR3 is TGTGCCAGCAAGTCTCCAGGGGTGACTGAAGCTTTCTTT.

This clone was found once. The CDR3 protein is CASSLGQGDEQFF. As DNA, the CDR3 is TGTGCCAGCAGCTTAGGACAGGGGGACGAGCAGTTCTTC. The chain uses TRBV7-2 and TRBJ2-1, with 9 nucleotides matching TRBD1. V lost 1 base, J lost 10 bases, and 2 bases stayed unmatched. The CDR3 loop spans 13 amino acids. Germline lookup yields CDR1 SGHTA and CDR2 FQGNSA.

The chain combines TRBV11-3 with TRBJ2-1; TRBD2 matches 7 bases. V lost 5 bases to trimming and J lost 7 bases; unmatched junction nucleotides: 5. The CDR3 is 13 amino acids. Germline values: CDR1 SGHNT, CDR2 YENEEA. The CDR3 DNA follows: TGTGCCAGCAGCCACTCTAGCGGAAATGAGCAGTTCTTC. This translates into CASSHSSGNEQFF.

This clone was counted a single time. The V and J genes are TRBV19 and TRBJ1-1; D may be TRBD1 (6 bases). V lost 0 bases and J 1 base, leaving 15 bases between the germline ends. Germline V CDR1 and CDR2: LNHDA, SQIVND (reference sequence). This CDR3 is 17 amino acids long. The CDR3 region is CASSIDPRTVPNTEAFF. Here the CDR3 DNA reads TGTGCCAGTAGTATAGATCCCAGGACAGTTCCGAACACTGAAGCTTTCTTT.

The chain couples TRBV30 to TRBJ2-5, with 10 bases matching TRBD1. Germline values: CDR1 GTSNPN, CDR2 SVGIG (reference sequence). The CDR3 is made up of 15 amino acids. V shed 5 bases and J 5 bases; nucleotides not matched to a gene: 11. CDR3 region: CAWDEIGTGAETQYF. CDR3 DNA: TGTGCCTGGGACGAGATTGGGACAGGGGCCGAGACCCAGTACTTC.

This clone was seen a handful of times. The J gene is TRBJ2-3, the V gene TRBV7-9; the D is unclear. The germline gives CDR1 SEHNR, CDR2 FQNEAQ (reference sequence). Trimming left V 4 bases short and J 2 bases short, with 13 bases between. CDR3 length equals 15 residues. The CDR3 DNA sequence: TGTGCCAGCAGCTCCGACATTAGATTCACAGATACGCAGTATTTT. It is translated as CASSSDIRFTDTQYF.

The chain joins TRBV28 to TRBJ1-1; the D is unclear. This CDR3 has 12 amino acids. Trimming pared 7 bases from V and 10 bases from J, leaving 16 bases between. Germline CDR1 is MDHEN and CDR2 is SYDVKM. Here the CDR3 reads CASTKISAGAFF. The CDR3 DNA reads as TGTGCCAGCACCAAGATCTCAGCGGGAGCTTTCTTT.

V and J are TRBV7-9 and TRBJ2-1; TRBD1 matches 10 bases. CDR3 length equals 12 residues. The V segment lost 6 bases and the J segment 9 bases; nucleotides outside the gene matches: 2. Germline V gene lookup returns CDR1 SEHNR and CDR2 FQNEAQ (reference sequence). In DNA form, the CDR3 reads TGTGCCAGCAGGCGGGACAGGGGTGAGCAGTTCTTC. The encoded protein is CASRRDRGEQFF.